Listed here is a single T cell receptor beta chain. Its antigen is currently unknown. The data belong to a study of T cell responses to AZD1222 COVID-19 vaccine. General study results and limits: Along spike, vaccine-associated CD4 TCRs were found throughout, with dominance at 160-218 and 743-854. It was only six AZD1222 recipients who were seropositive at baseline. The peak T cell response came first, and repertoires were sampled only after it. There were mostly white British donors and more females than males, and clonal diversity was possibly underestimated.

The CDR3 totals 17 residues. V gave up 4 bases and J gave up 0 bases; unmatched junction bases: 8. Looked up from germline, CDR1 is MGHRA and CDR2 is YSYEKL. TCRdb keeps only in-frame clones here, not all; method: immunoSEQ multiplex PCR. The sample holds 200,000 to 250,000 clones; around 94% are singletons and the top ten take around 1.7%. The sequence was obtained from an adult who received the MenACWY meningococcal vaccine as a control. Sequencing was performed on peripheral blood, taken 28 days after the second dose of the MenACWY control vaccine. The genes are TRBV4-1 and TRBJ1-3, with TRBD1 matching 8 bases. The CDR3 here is CASSRVYDRGSGNTIYF. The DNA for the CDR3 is TGCGCCAGCAGCCGGGTTTACGACAGGGGCTCTGGAAACACCATATATTTT.